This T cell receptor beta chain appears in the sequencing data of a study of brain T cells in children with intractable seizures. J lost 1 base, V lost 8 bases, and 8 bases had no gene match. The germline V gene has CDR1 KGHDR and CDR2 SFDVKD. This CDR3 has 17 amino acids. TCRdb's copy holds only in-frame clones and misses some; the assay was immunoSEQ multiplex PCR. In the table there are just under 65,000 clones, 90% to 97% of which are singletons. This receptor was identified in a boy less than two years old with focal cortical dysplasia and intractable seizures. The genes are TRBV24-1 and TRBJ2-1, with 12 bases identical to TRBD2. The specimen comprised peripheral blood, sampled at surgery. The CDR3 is CATNGLAGPLSYNEQFF. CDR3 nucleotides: TGTGCCACCAATGGACTAGCGGGACCCCTATCCTACAATGAGCAGTTCTTC.